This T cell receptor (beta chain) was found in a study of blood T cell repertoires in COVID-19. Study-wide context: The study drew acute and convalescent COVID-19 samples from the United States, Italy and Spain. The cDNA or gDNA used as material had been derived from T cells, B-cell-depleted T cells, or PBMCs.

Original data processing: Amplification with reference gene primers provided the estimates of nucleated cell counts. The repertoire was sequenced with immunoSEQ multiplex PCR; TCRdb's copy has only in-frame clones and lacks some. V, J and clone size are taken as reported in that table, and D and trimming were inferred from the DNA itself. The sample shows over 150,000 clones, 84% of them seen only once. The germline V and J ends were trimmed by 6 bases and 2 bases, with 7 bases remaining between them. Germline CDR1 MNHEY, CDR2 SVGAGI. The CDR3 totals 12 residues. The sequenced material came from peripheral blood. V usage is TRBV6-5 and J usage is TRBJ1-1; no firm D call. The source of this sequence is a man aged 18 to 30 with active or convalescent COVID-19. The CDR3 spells CASRRQNTEAFF. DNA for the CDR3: TGTGCCAGCAGGAGACAAAACACTGAAGCTTTCTTT.